Presented here are 4 T cell receptor beta chains from one specimen sequenced in a study of CD8+CD57+ T cells in acquired aplastic anemia. Genomic DNA constituted the template upon which TCR beta VDJ and CDR3 profiling was performed. TCRdb re-analysed the reads in MiXCR, keeping a single row per CDR3 protein. The sample has about 180,000 distinct CDR3 sequences; around half are singletons. Patients chosen for sequencing had shown CD8+CD57+ cell expansion by flow cytometry. The source material was sorted CD4+, CD8+, or CD8+CD57+ T cells (not recorded which) from PBMCs. The origin of the receptors is a human donor with aplastic anemia.

The chain recombines TRBV19 with TRBJ1-6; 8 bases fit TRBD1. Per the germline V gene, CDR1 is LNHDA and CDR2 is SQIVND (reference sequence). This CDR3 has 13 residues. The J segment lost 6 bases and the V segment lost 8 bases, leaving 3 bases of the junction unmatched. The CDR3 sequence is CASGTGFNSPLHF. In DNA form, the CDR3 reads TGTGCCAGTGGGACAGGATTTAATTCACCCCTCCACTTT.

On this clonotype itself: It may be a read error: a sequence one base away is much more abundant. This chain links TRBV11-1 with TRBJ2-1, with 8 bases identical to TRBD2. This CDR3 contains 14 residues. Looked up from germline, CDR1 is SGHAT and CDR2 is FQDESV (reference sequence). The CDR3, as DNA: TGTGCCGGCAGCCGGGGGGGCAGCTACAATGAGCAGTTCTTC. Translation gives CAGSRGGSYNEQFF.

This clonotype was detected ten times or more. In DNA, the CDR3 is TGTGCCAGCAGCTTCAAGCCGAACACCGGGGAGCTGTTTTTT. The encoded protein is CASSFKPNTGELFF. The chain has TRBV7-7 and TRBJ2-2; D is uncertain. Germline-derived CDR1 and CDR2 are SSHAT and FNYEAQ (reference sequence). V lost 3 bases and J lost 0, with 5 bases in between. This CDR3 region has 14 residues.

Only a few counts were recorded for this clonotype. The V gene is TRBV6-5, the J gene TRBJ1-3; 9 positions match TRBD1. This CDR3 region has 14 residues. Looked up from germline, CDR1 is MNHEY and CDR2 is SVGAGI. V lost 8 bases, J lost 4 bases, and 6 bases stayed unmatched. The CDR3 reads CASDRDRAGNTIYF. The CDR3 DNA is TGTGCCAGCGACCGGGACAGGGCAGGAAACACCATATATTTT.